This T cell receptor (beta chain) was documented in a study of post-analysis software for immune sequencing data. For the study at large: As for disease course, relapsing-remitting, secondary progressive and progressive-relapsing multiple sclerosis were all included. Overall study results and limits: Multiple sclerosis was associated with a significant reduction in normalized Chao1 diversity relative to controls. Analysis by F measure revealed that same-batch samples clustered strongly together. When patients were compared with controls, roughly five TRBV segments were more frequent, TRBV5-6, TRBV5-1 and TRBV20-1 among them.

The CDR3 spans 12 residues. The V gene end was trimmed by 3 bases and the J gene end by 9 bases; junction bases not matched to a gene: 4. The germline gives CDR1 SGDLS, CDR2 YYNGEE. As regards this clonotype: As yet, its antigen is unknown.

Unique molecular identifiers were present in the TCR beta cDNA libraries. Input of about 0.85 to 10 million T cells yielded around 460,000 cDNA molecules. TCRdb redid the calling of the PCR reads with MiXCR, one entry per CDR3 protein. The sample lists roughly 410,000 distinct CDR3 sequences, around 37% occurring once. The rearrangement uses TRBV9 and TRBJ2-3; 7 positions agree with TRBD1. The TCR comes from a girl aged 5-17 years with multiple sclerosis. Sequenced sample: blood. The DNA for the CDR3 is TGTGCCAGCAGCGCATACAGGGGAACGCAGTATTTT. As protein: CASSAYRGTQYF.